A selection of T cell receptor beta chains follows, all from one sample in a study of T-cell reconstitution after alpha-beta-depleted transplantation in children. One entry per CDR3 protein results from TCRdb running MiXCR on the PCR reads. The data contain 220,000 or so distinct CDR3 sequences, roughly 8.2% of them singletons. Sequences were derived from PBMCs, mostly from graft donor cells, sampled 180 days after TCRalphabeta/CD19-depleted stem cell transplant. The receptors were gathered from a male patient aged 10 to 17 who had a stem cell transplant for acute lymphoblastic leukemia, so the T cells may come from the graft donor. Both conserved end residues are part of each CDR3. The D gene is left open where the match is weak. A row's size may be missing; if present it is once, few, many or a size class.

clone size: many
J gene: TRBJ1-3
V gene: TRBV10-3
D gene: NA
CDR3 DNA: TGTGCCATCACCCCCACGGACGGGTCCCTCTCTGGAAACACCATATATTTT
CDR3 protein: CAITPTDGSLSGNTIYF

clone size: many
J gene: TRBJ1-6
V gene: TRBV11-2
D gene: NA
CDR3 DNA: TGTGCCAGCAGCCCTACAGGGAAGGGTAATTCACCCCTCCACTTT
CDR3 protein: CASSPTGKGNSPLHF

clone size: many
J gene: TRBJ2-7
V gene: TRBV27
D gene: NA
CDR3 DNA: TGTGCCAGCAGTTTATCGGGGATAGGGACCTACGAGCAGTACTTC
CDR3 protein: CASSLSGIGTYEQYF

clone size: few
J gene: TRBJ2-1
V gene: TRBV9
D gene: NA
CDR3 DNA: TGTGCCAGCAGCGTAATCCACAATGAGCAGTTCTTC
CDR3 protein: CASSVIHNEQFF

clone size: many
J gene: TRBJ1-4
V gene: TRBV10-3
D gene: NA
CDR3 DNA: TGTGCCATCAGTGAGTCGACAGGTTTTAATGAAAAACTGTTTTTT
CDR3 protein: CAISESTGFNEKLFF

clone size: many
J gene: TRBJ2-7
V gene: TRBV29-1
D gene: NA
CDR3 DNA: TGCAGCGTTCTCCATTCCTACGAGCAGTACTTC
CDR3 protein: CSVLHSYEQYF

clone size: once
J gene: TRBJ2-7
V gene: TRBV9
D gene: NA
CDR3 DNA: TGTGCCATCAGCCGAGCCTACGAGCAGTACTTC
CDR3 protein: CAISRAYEQYF

clone size: many
J gene: TRBJ1-1
V gene: TRBV18
D gene: NA
CDR3 DNA: TGTGCCAGCTCATCCGGGAGGAACACTGAAGCTTTCTTT
CDR3 protein: CASSSGRNTEAFF

clone size: many
J gene: TRBJ1-2
V gene: TRBV3-1
D gene: NA
CDR3 DNA: TGTGCCAGCAGCCAAGATGGGGCAGGGCCTAACTATGGCTACACCTTC
CDR3 protein: CASSQDGAGPNYGYTF

clone size: many
J gene: TRBJ2-3
V gene: TRBV20-1
D gene: NA
CDR3 DNA: TGCAGTGCTAGAGAGTCTTGGGAAACAGATACGCAGTATTTT
CDR3 protein: CSARESWETDTQYF

clone size: many
J gene: TRBJ2-5
V gene: TRBV3-1
D gene: NA
CDR3 DNA: TGTGCCAGCAGCCAGAGGGGGGCAGCGCGCCAAGAGACCCAGTACTTC
CDR3 protein: CASSQRGAARQETQYF

clone size: many
J gene: TRBJ2-5
V gene: TRBV4-1
D gene: NA
CDR3 DNA: TGCGCCAGCAGCCAAGGGCCGACAGCCGCCCAGTACTTC
CDR3 protein: CASSQGPTAAQYF

clone size: many
J gene: TRBJ2-1
V gene: TRBV29-1
D gene: TRBD1
CDR3 DNA: TGCAGCGTCGACCGGACAGGGGCTAAAAATGAGCAGTTCTTC
CDR3 protein: CSVDRTGAKNEQFF

clone size: many
J gene: TRBJ1-4
V gene: TRBV5-1
D gene: TRBD1
CDR3 DNA: TGCGCCAGCAGCCCGGGACAGGGGGCCGGTGAAAAACTGTTTTTT
CDR3 protein: CASSPGQGAGEKLFF

clone size: many
J gene: TRBJ2-1
V gene: TRBV7-2
D gene: TRBD1
CDR3 DNA: TGTGCCAGCAGTCCGGGACAGACTATCTACAATGAGCAGTTCTTC
CDR3 protein: CASSPGQTIYNEQFF

clone size: NA
J gene: TRBJ2-2
V gene: TRBV5-1
D gene: NA
CDR3 DNA: TGCGGCAGCAGCTTTTATGCGGCCGGGGAGCTGTTTTTT
CDR3 protein: CGSSFYAAGELFF

clone size: many
J gene: TRBJ1-2
V gene: TRBV27
D gene: TRBD1
CDR3 DNA: TGTGCCAGCAGACCGGACAGGGGGCTGGGCTACACCTTC
CDR3 protein: CASRPDRGLGYTF

clone size: many
J gene: TRBJ2-5
V gene: TRBV5-1
D gene: TRBD1
CDR3 DNA: TGCGCCAGCAGCCACGGGGACAGGGCACGCGGCGAGACCCAGTACTTC
CDR3 protein: CASSHGDRARGETQYF

clone size: many
J gene: TRBJ2-1
V gene: TRBV11-3
D gene: NA
CDR3 DNA: TGTGCCAGCAGCTTAGATTTGGGGTACAATGAGCAGTTCTTC
CDR3 protein: CASSLDLGYNEQFF

clone size: many
J gene: TRBJ2-2
V gene: TRBV27
D gene: NA
CDR3 DNA: TGTGCCAGCAGTTTATCGAGGGCCGGGGAGCTGTTTTTT
CDR3 protein: CASSLSRAGELFF

clone size: many
J gene: TRBJ1-2
V gene: TRBV25-1
D gene: NA
CDR3 DNA: TGTGCCAGCAGTGAATATCGGGATAACTATGGCTACACCTTC
CDR3 protein: CASSEYRDNYGYTF

clone size: few
J gene: TRBJ2-1
V gene: TRBV19
D gene: TRBD2
CDR3 DNA: TGTGCCAGTAGTATCTCAGCGGGAGTTGGCTACAATGAGCAGTTCTTC
CDR3 protein: CASSISAGVGYNEQFF

clone size: many
J gene: TRBJ2-5
V gene: TRBV6-1
D gene: NA
CDR3 DNA: TGTGCCAGCACCATAACGTCAGGGTCCCAAGAGACCCAGTACTTC
CDR3 protein: CASTITSGSQETQYF

clone size: many
J gene: TRBJ1-1
V gene: TRBV4-3
D gene: NA
CDR3 DNA: TGCGCCAGCAGCCATTCCGGGGTCTCTGAAGCTTTCTTT
CDR3 protein: CASSHSGVSEAFF

clone size: NA
J gene: TRBJ2-1
V gene: TRBV6-2/TRBV6-3
D gene: TRBD2
CDR3 DNA: TGTGCCAGCAGTCAGCGAGCGGGGGTCTCCTACAATGAGCTGTTCTTC
CDR3 protein: CASSQRAGVSYNELFF

clone size: many
J gene: TRBJ2-4
V gene: TRBV27
D gene: NA
CDR3 DNA: TGTGCCAGCAGTTTAACTTTCTCCCCCCCCTTGGTCAGAAACATTCAGTACTTC
CDR3 protein: CASSLTFSPPLVRNIQYF

clone size: few
J gene: TRBJ2-1
V gene: TRBV3-1
D gene: NA
CDR3 DNA: TGTGCCAGCAGCCAAGAACGGGGGGCCTCCTACAATGAGCAGTTCTTC
CDR3 protein: CASSQERGASYNEQFF

clone size: NA
J gene: TRBJ1-2
V gene: TRBV24-1
D gene: NA
CDR3 DNA: TGTGCCACCAGTGATGGCCGTTTAGGGGGGCTACGGTATGGCTACACCTTC
CDR3 protein: CATSDGRLGGLRYGYTF

clone size: many
J gene: TRBJ2-2
V gene: TRBV7-2
D gene: TRBD2
CDR3 DNA: TGTGCCAGCAGCTTGGGGGGGGCCGGGGAGCTGTTTTTT
CDR3 protein: CASSLGGAGELFF

clone size: many
J gene: TRBJ2-1
V gene: TRBV3-1
D gene: NA
CDR3 DNA: TGTGCCAGCAGCCACGGGGGAGGAAACAATGAGCAGTTCTTC
CDR3 protein: CASSHGGGNNEQFF

clone size: many
J gene: TRBJ2-6
V gene: TRBV19
D gene: NA
CDR3 DNA: TGTGCCAGTAGTACCCAGGGACGATCCAACGTCCTGACTTTC
CDR3 protein: CASSTQGRSNVLTF

clone size: many
J gene: TRBJ1-1
V gene: TRBV5-1
D gene: TRBD1
CDR3 DNA: TGCGCCAGCAGCTCTTTTCCCGGGACAGTGAACACTGAAGCTTTCTTT
CDR3 protein: CASSSFPGTVNTEAFF

clone size: many
J gene: TRBJ2-1
V gene: TRBV6-1
D gene: TRBD2
CDR3 DNA: TGTGCCAGCAGTCCTCCCTTCGCGGGAGGGGTCAATGAGCAGTTCTTC
CDR3 protein: CASSPPFAGGVNEQFF

clone size: many
J gene: TRBJ1-5
V gene: TRBV6-5
D gene: NA
CDR3 DNA: TGTGCCAGCAGTCCCTCGGGGGGCCAGGGATATAGCAATCAGCCCCAGCATTTT
CDR3 protein: CASSPSGGQGYSNQPQHF

clone size: many
J gene: TRBJ2-7
V gene: TRBV7-9
D gene: NA
CDR3 DNA: TGTGCCAGCAGCTCTATTGACACAAGGGGTTACGAGCAGTACTTC
CDR3 protein: CASSSIDTRGYEQYF